This TCR beta chain was recovered during a study of blood T cell repertoires in COVID-19. Turning to the study itself: PBMCs, B-cell-depleted T cells, or T cells provided the cDNA or gDNA that made up the material.

Sequenced by immunoSEQ multiplex PCR; TCRdb stores in-frame clones only, minus some. This sample has 55,000 to 70,000 clones, with about 88% found just once. The CDR3 consists of 16 residues. Germline V gives CDR1 SGHTA, CDR2 FQGNSA. The ends lost 1 base at V and 0 bases at J; junction bases unmatched: 5. This clone is a singleton in its sample. The material sequenced was peripheral blood. The gene calls are TRBV7-2 and TRBJ2-7; 8 bases are a match to TRBD2. The clonotype originates from a woman in her 70s with active COVID-19. CDR3 in amino acids: CASSLGPLAGSYEQYF. The CDR3 region has the DNA TGTGCCAGCAGCTTAGGTCCGCTAGCGGGCTCCTACGAGCAGTACTTC.